The clone carrying this T cell receptor beta chain was seen ten or more times. What it binds is unknown. The sample comes from a study of T cells after yellow fever vaccination. In making TCR cDNA, 5'RACE template switching added a universal primer site and UMIs to it. TCRdb passed the 5' RACE reads through MiXCR, listing each CDR3 protein once. The table lists about 340,000 distinct CDR3 sequences, approximately 4.2% of them singletons. Overall study findings and caveats: Detected again after the booster were most primary-vaccination clones, at 95% to 98% CD4 and 80% to 90% CD8.

The sequencing here drew on PBMCs, taken 5 days after the yellow fever booster vaccination. The sequence was obtained from a young man who received the YFV17D yellow fever vaccine.

CDR3 sequence: CASSLGVSGGREQFF. Here the CDR3 DNA reads TGCGCCAGCAGCTTGGGTGTCTCCGGGGGACGGGAGCAGTTCTTC. The genes are TRBV5-1 and TRBJ2-1; possibly TRBD2 for D (6 bases). V dropped 0 bases and J dropped 10 bases, with 17 bases sitting between them. CDR1 SGHRS and CDR2 YFSETQ come from the germline V gene. The CDR3 sequence is 15 residues long.